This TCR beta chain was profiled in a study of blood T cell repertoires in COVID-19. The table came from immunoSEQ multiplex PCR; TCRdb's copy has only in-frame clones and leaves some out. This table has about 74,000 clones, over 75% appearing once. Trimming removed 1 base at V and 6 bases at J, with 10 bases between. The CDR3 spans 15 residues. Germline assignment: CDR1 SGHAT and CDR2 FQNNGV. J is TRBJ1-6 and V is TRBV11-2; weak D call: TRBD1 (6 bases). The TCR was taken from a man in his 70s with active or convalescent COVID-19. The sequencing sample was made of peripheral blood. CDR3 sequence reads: CASSLGDTGNSPLHF. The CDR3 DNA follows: TGTGCCAGCAGCTTAGGGGACACTGGTAATTCACCCCTCCACTTT.